This TCR beta chain originates from a study of T cell repertoires in cytomegalovirus infection. Study-level background: Recently described HLA-C-restricted plus well-studied HLA-B-restricted CMV epitopes were used.

One entry per CDR3 protein, called by TCRdb with MiXCR from the reads. The table lists under 95,000 distinct CDR3 sequences, around half of them singletons. Germline CDR1 is MNHEY and CDR2 is SMNVEV (reference sequence). The ends lost 4 bases at V and 1 base at J; junction bases unmatched: 1. CDR3 length: 14 amino acids. Findings of the study overall: Ex vivo responses were dominated by HLA-C-restricted CMV-specific TCR beta clonotypes.

This clonotype appeared a single time. What it recognizes is unknown. The material was CD8+ T cells from cultured PBMCs, obtained from culture after CMV antigen stimulation. The rearrangement links TRBV27 to TRBJ2-7, with 10 positions matching TRBD2. The sequence derives from a human donor in good health (CMV status not recorded). Some clones in this sample may be carry-over from other donors' samples. CDR3 in amino acids: CASSWTSGSYEQYF. DNA for the CDR3: TGTGCCAGCAGTTGGACTAGCGGATCCTACGAGCAGTACTTC.